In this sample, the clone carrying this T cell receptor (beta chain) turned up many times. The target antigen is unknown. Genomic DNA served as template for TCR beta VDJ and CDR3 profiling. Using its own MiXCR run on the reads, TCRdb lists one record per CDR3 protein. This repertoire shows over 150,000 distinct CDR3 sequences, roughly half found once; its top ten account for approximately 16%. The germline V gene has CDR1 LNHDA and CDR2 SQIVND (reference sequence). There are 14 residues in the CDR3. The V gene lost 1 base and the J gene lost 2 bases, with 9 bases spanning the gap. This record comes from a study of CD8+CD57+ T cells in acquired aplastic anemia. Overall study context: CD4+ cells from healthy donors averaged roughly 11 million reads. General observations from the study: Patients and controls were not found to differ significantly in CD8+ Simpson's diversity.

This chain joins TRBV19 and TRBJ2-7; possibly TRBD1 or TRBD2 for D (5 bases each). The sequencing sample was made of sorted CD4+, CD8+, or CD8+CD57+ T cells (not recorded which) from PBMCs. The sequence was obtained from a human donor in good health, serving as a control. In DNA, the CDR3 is TGTGCCAGTAGTATAGTACCGGGGCCCTACGAGCAGTACTTC. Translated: CASSIVPGPYEQYF. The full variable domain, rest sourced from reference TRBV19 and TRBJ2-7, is DGGITQSPKYLFRKEGQNVTLSCEQNLNHDAMYWYRQDPGQGLRLIYYSQIVNDFQKGDIAEGYSVSREKKESFPLTVTSAQKNPTAFYLCASSIVPGPYEQYFGPGTRLTVT.